This passage covers 19 T cell receptor beta chains from one sample sequenced in a study of blood T cell repertoires in COVID-19. TCRdb's copy holds only in-frame clones and misses some; the assay was immunoSEQ multiplex PCR. This sample has a few hundred thousand clones, with 65% to 90% found just once. Sequenced sample: PBMCs or T cells enriched from blood (not recorded which). The receptors originated from a woman in her twenties or thirties who had been exposed to COVID-19.

This clone was found a few times. V gene TRBV4-1 combines with J gene TRBJ1-1, with 8 bases lining up with TRBD1. The CDR3 extends over 15 amino acids. Trimming took 2 bases from V and 3 from J; bases not matched to a gene: 5. Germline V gives CDR1 MGHRA, CDR2 YSYEKL. The CDR3 sequence is CASSQTDRGYTEAFF. As DNA, the CDR3 is TGCGCCAGCAGCCAAACCGACAGGGGCTACACTGAAGCTTTCTTT.

V usage is TRBV29-1 and J usage is TRBJ1-1; 10 bases are a match to TRBD1. V was clipped by 8 bases and J by 5 bases; unmatched bases: 11. The CDR3 loop spans 14 amino acids. Per the germline V gene, CDR1 is SQVTM and CDR2 is ANQGSEA. CDR3 protein: CSTQPGQGLTEAFF. The CDR3 DNA reads TGCAGCACCCAACCGGGACAGGGGTTGACTGAAGCTTTCTTT.

The chain joins TRBV2 to TRBJ1-1; perhaps TRBD1 as D (5 bases). This CDR3 contains 13 residues. With 4 bases removed from V and 6 bases from J, the gap between germline ends came to 12 bases. Germline V lookup: CDR1 SNHLY, CDR2 FYNNEI. CDR3 amino acids: CASSVQGVAEAFF. CDR3 bases: TGTGCCAGCAGTGTCCAGGGTGTAGCTGAAGCTTTCTTT.

The chain uses TRBV27 and TRBJ2-3, with 7 bases fitting TRBD2. The CDR3 spans 16 residues. The germline CDR1 and CDR2 sequences are MNHEY and SMNVEV (reference sequence). Trimming cost V 0 bases and J 5 bases; bases outside gene matches: 8. CDR3 in amino acids: CASSLSWRGGKDTQYF. CDR3 nucleotide sequence: TGTGCCAGCAGTTTATCGTGGCGGGGAGGGAAAGATACGCAGTATTTT.

The rearrangement joins TRBV5-1 to TRBJ1-1, with 7 positions matching TRBD1. This CDR3 spans 14 amino acids. J gave up 6 bases and V 4 bases, and 9 bases lay outside the gene matches. Looked up from germline, CDR1 is SGHRS and CDR2 is YFSETQ. In nucleotides, the CDR3 is TGCGCCAGCAGCCGAGACAGGGAATTGGCTGAAGCTTTCTTT. This sequence encodes CASSRDRELAEAFF.

This chain connects TRBV5-1 to TRBJ1-4; D may be TRBD1 (5 bases). The CDR3 is 15 residues long. Looked up from germline, CDR1 is SGHRS and CDR2 is YFSETQ. Trimming shortened V by 1 base and J by 8 bases, and 15 bases separated the two germline ends. The CDR3 region has the DNA TGCGCCAGCAGCTTGATGTCCGGGGGTTACGAAAAACTGTTTTTT. Encoded protein: CASSLMSGGYEKLFF. The entire variable domain, with the rest obtained from reference TRBV5-1 and TRBJ1-4, is as follows: KAGVTQTPRYLIKTRGQQVTLSCSPISGHRSVSWYQQTPGQGLQFLFEYFSETQRNKGNFPGRFSGRQFSNSRSEMNVSTLELGDSALYLCASSLMSGGYEKLFFGSGTQLSVL.

This clone occurred once. The genes are TRBV15 and TRBJ2-7; 7 bases line up with TRBD1. This CDR3 has 15 amino acids. CDR1 and CDR2 from the germline V gene are LNHNV and YYDKDF (reference sequence). J was trimmed by 3 bases and V by 0 bases; bases with no gene match: 5. In DNA form, the CDR3 reads TGTGCCACCAGCAGAGATAAGGGGGCAGGCTACGAGCAGTACTTC. Translated: CATSRDKGAGYEQYF.

For this clone: Its ends do not fully match the called genes, so a read error is possible. The CDR3 spells CASSTTSSYNLPLHF. As DNA, the CDR3 is TGTGCCAGCAGCACTACAAGCTCCTATAATTTACCCCTCCACTTT. This chain uses TRBV9 with TRBJ1-6; D gene unclear. CDR1 is SGDLS and CDR2 is YYNGEE in the germline V gene. The length of the CDR3 is 15 residues.

This chain uses TRBV20-1 with TRBJ2-2; D is unresolved. The CDR3 sequence is 13 residues long. From germline, CDR1 is DFQATT and CDR2 SNEGSKA (reference sequence). With 3 bases removed from V and 1 base from J, the gap between germline ends came to 6 bases. The CDR3 DNA reads as TGCAGTGCTAGTCTAAAGAACACCGGGGAGCTGTTTTTT. Protein: CSASLKNTGELFF.

This clone was observed a few times. Other DNA sequences from this sample encode an identical CDR3 as well. This chain connects TRBV27 to TRBJ1-3; 8 bases match TRBD1. Germline V gene lookup returns CDR1 MNHEY and CDR2 SMNVEV (reference sequence). The CDR3 contains 18 residues. Trimming removed 5 bases from V and 1 base from J; junction bases left unmatched: 13. The CDR3 nucleotides are TGTGCCAGCAGTCTTAGAGGCCCCCAGGGGGCTTCTGGAAACACCATATATTTT. It codes for CASSLRGPQGASGNTIYF.

The J gene is TRBJ1-2, the V gene TRBV24-1; no definite D call. This CDR3 has 15 amino acids. Germline CDR1 is KGHDR and CDR2 is SFDVKD. Trimming stripped 7 bases from V and 4 bases from J, with 18 bases between. The CDR3: CATRGGADHFYGYTF. CDR3 DNA sequence: TGTGCCACCAGGGGTGGCGCGGATCACTTCTATGGCTACACCTTC.

This clone was recorded only once. The genes are TRBV10-1 and TRBJ1-1; 8 positions agree with TRBD1. The CDR3 covers 13 residues. Germline lookup yields CDR1 WNHNN and CDR2 SYGVQD (reference sequence). The V segment lost 7 bases and the J segment 1 base; nucleotides outside the gene matches: 2. CDR3 residues: CASKGQGNTEAFF. DNA for the CDR3: TGCGCCAGCAAAGGACAGGGGAACACTGAAGCTTTCTTT.

The chain has TRBV5-1 and TRBJ2-1, with D unclear. The CDR3 is 14 amino acids. Germline V gene sequence: CDR1 SGHRS, CDR2 YFSETQ. The V gene lost 4 bases and the J gene lost 6 bases, with 14 bases spanning the gap. In DNA form, the CDR3 reads TGCGCCAGCAGCGCGAGCCTACAGATCAATGAGCAGTTCTTC. This sequence encodes CASSASLQINEQFF.

The chain couples TRBV28 to TRBJ1-4; 9 bases line up with TRBD1. Germline V gene lookup returns CDR1 MDHEN and CDR2 SYDVKM. Trimming removed 6 bases from V and 8 bases from J; junction bases left unmatched: 7. This CDR3 is built from 14 residues. This CDR3 is CASSRTGEGEKLFF. DNA of the CDR3: TGTGCCAGCAGCCGGACAGGGGAAGGGGAAAAACTGTTTTTT.

The chain employs TRBV28 and TRBJ1-1; D remains unclear. This CDR3 is built from 13 residues. V lost 4 bases to trimming and J lost 4 bases, with 10 bases between them. Germline V gene lookup returns CDR1 MDHEN and CDR2 SYDVKM. CDR3 nucleotide sequence: TGTGCCAGCAGTTGGCCGGGGATCACTGAAGCTTTCTTT. Translating it yields CASSWPGITEAFF.

The count of this clone is one. The V call is TRBV7-3, the J call TRBJ1-2, with 9 bases aligning to TRBD1. The germline V gene has CDR1 SGHTA and CDR2 FQGTGA. The CDR3 runs to 15 residues. Losses at the gene ends were 5 bases for V and 3 bases for J; bases not matched to a gene: 7. The chain's CDR3 is CASSRTGGMDYGYTF. The CDR3 DNA sequence: TGTGCCAGCAGCCGAACAGGGGGCATGGACTATGGCTACACCTTC. The complete variable domain, with remaining parts taken from reference TRBV7-3 and TRBJ1-2, reads GAGVSQTPSNKVTEKGKYVELRCDPISGHTALYWYRQSLGQGPEFLIYFQGTGAADDSGLPNDRFFAVRPEGSVSTLKIQRTERGDSAVYLCASSRTGGMDYGYTFGSGTRLTVV.

This chain uses TRBV9 with TRBJ2-2; D remains unclear. The germline CDR1 and CDR2 sequences are SGDLS and YYNGEE. The CDR3 length is 12 residues. V gave up 4 bases and J gave up 5 bases, with 6 bases separating them. The CDR3 DNA is TGTGCCAGCAGCCCCCGTACCGGGGAGCTGTTTTTT. It is translated as CASSPRTGELFF. The entire variable domain, with the rest obtained from reference TRBV9 and TRBJ2-2, is as follows: DSGVTQTPKHLITATGQRVTLRCSPRSGDLSVYWYQQSLDQGLQFLIQYYNGEERAKGNILERFSAQQFPDLHSELNLSSLELGDSALYFCASSPRTGELFFGEGSRLTVL.

This chain connects TRBV4-1 to TRBJ2-7; D possibly corresponds to TRBD2 (6 bases). Germline CDR1 reads MGHRA; CDR2 reads YSYEKL. V lost 1 base and J 2 bases, leaving 18 bases between the germline ends. The CDR3 is 17 amino acids. CDR3 DNA: TGCGCCAGCAGCCAAGGTTACGCCGGGACTCCAACCTACGAGCAGTACTTC. As protein: CASSQGYAGTPTYEQYF.

CDR3 loop: CASSIGHSEKLFF. The CDR3 bases are TGTGCCAGTAGTATAGGTCACAGCGAAAAACTGTTTTTT. The rearrangement links TRBV19 to TRBJ1-4; no clear D. Trimming shortened V by 1 base and J by 8 bases, and 8 bases separated the two germline ends. This CDR3 spans 13 amino acids. From germline, CDR1 is LNHDA and CDR2 SQIVND (reference sequence).